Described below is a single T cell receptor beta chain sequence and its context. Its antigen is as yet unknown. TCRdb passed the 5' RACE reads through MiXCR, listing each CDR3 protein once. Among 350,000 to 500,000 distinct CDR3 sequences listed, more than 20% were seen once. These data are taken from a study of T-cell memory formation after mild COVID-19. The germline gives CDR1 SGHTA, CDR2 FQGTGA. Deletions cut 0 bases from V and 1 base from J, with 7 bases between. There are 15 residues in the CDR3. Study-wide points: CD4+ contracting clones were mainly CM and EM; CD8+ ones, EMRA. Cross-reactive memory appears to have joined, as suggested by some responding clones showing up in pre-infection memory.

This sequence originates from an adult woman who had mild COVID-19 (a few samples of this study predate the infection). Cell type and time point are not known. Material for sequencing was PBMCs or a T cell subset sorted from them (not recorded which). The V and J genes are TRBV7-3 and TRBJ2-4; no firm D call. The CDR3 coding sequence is TGTGCCAGCAGCTTAACGGGGTCGGCCAAAAACATTCAGTACTTC. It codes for CASSLTGSAKNIQYF. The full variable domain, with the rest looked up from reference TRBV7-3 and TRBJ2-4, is GAGVSQTPSNKVTEKGKYVELRCDPISGHTALYWYRQSLGQGPEFLIYFQGTGAADDSGLPNDRFFAVRPEGSVSTLKIQRTERGDSAVYLCASSLTGSAKNIQYFGAGTRLSVL.